This T cell receptor beta chain emerged from a study of T cell responses to AZD1222 COVID-19 vaccine. Study-level findings and limits: Spike-specific TCR breadth and depth rose after two AZD1222 doses. Repertoires were obtained solely post-peak T cell response. Spike regions recognized by vaccine-associated CD4 TCRs spanned the protein, led by 160-218 and 743-854. Donors, mostly white British, included more females; clonal diversity was possibly underestimated.

The protocol was immunoSEQ multiplex PCR, while the TCRdb copy is restricted to in-frame clones and leaves out a portion. The table includes 85,000 or so clones, about nine tenths detected once. Of note for this clone: The target antigen is unknown.

Trimming removed 7 bases at V and 0 bases at J, with 19 bases between. The CDR3 has 18 amino acids. CDR1 is MNHEY, CDR2 SMNVEV, per germline (reference sequence). The clonotype comes from an adult in good health. Specimen: peripheral blood, collected on day 0 of AZD1222 vaccination. This chain uses TRBV27 with TRBJ2-6, with D perhaps TRBD1 (5 bases). Written as DNA, the CDR3 is TGTGCCAGCACCACAGGATCCGGTTGGAGCTCTGGGGCCAACGTCCTGACTTTC. Encoded protein: CASTTGSGWSSGANVLTF.